What follows are 5 T cell receptor beta chains derived from one specimen sequenced in a study of T-cell reconstitution after alpha-beta-depleted transplantation in children. Library preparation (for TCRbeta) was performed with unique molecular identifiers. Each CDR3 protein gets one entry after TCRdb re-called the PCR reads with MiXCR. The top ten clones hold about 13% of a sample with around 70,000 distinct CDR3 sequences, roughly 11% of them seen once. The sample in question was PBMCs, obtained before TCRalphabeta/CD19-depleted stem cell transplant. The receptors originated from a boy younger than 18 with acute myeloid leukemia, due to receive a stem cell transplant.

This clonotype was counted between two and nine times. The gene calls are TRBV7-8 and TRBJ2-3; D gene uncertain. Germline CDR1 is SGHVS and CDR2 is FQNEAQ. CDR3 length equals 15 residues. The V and J ends lost 7 bases and 2 bases respectively, with 16 bases between them. For the CDR3, the DNA is TGTGCCAGCACCGATCGCTTAGGGAACACAGATACGCAGTATTTT. Amino acids: CASTDRLGNTDTQYF.

This clonotype came up many times. V gene TRBV20-1 combines with J gene TRBJ2-3; D is ambiguous. Germline V gene data show CDR1 as DFQATT and CDR2 as SNEGSKA (reference sequence). The germline V and J ends were trimmed by 2 bases and 4 bases, with 7 bases remaining between them. The CDR3 runs to 12 residues. The CDR3 spells CSARRHPDTQYF. The CDR3 DNA follows: TGCAGTGCTAGACGCCACCCAGATACGCAGTATTTT.

This clonotype was seen at least ten times. The chain has TRBV18 and TRBJ2-5, with D uncertain. V dropped 1 base and J dropped 1 base, with 4 bases sitting between them. Looked up from germline, CDR1 is KGHSH and CDR2 is LQKENI. The CDR3 runs 13 residues. The CDR3 region is CASSPRSQETQYF. For the CDR3, the DNA is TGTGCCAGCTCACCACGAAGCCAAGAGACCCAGTACTTC.

This clonotype was seen ten or more times. V usage is TRBV7-8 and J usage is TRBJ2-7; 10 bases match TRBD2. V trimming: 1 base; J trimming: 2 bases; junction bases outside the gene matches: 11. The CDR3 spans 18 residues. Germline CDR1 reads SGHVS; CDR2 reads FQNEAQ. CDR3 nucleotides: TGTGCCAGCAGCTTAGTCACTAGCGGGATCAATACCCCCTACGAGCAGTACTTC. This sequence encodes CASSLVTSGINTPYEQYF.

Many counts were recorded for this clonotype. The chain joins TRBV20-1 to TRBJ1-4, with D uncertain. Germline lookup yields CDR1 DFQATT and CDR2 SNEGSKA (reference sequence). Trimming took off 3 bases at V and 8 bases at J, with 4 bases between the two ends. The CDR3 sequence is 10 residues long. The CDR3: CSASREKLFF. CDR3 nucleotide sequence: TGCAGTGCTAGTAGAGAAAAACTGTTTTTT.